Listed below are T cell receptor beta chains from one sample, sequenced in a study of CD4 T cells in relation to SARS-CoV-2 and coronaviruses. No antigen has been assigned to these receptors. Only in-frame clones appear in the TCRdb table, and some are missing; sequencing was by immunoSEQ multiplex PCR. The sample consists of tens of thousands of clones, around 78% of them appearing once. Material: CD4+ T cells from PBMCs, cultured in vitro. Receptors were obtained from a human donor in good health. Both conserved end residues are part of each CDR3. D genes are given only for firm matches. The listing skips clone size in some rows; elsewhere it reads once, few, many or a size class.

clone size | J gene | V gene | D gene | CDR3 DNA | CDR3 protein
- | TRBJ2-1 | TRBV30 | - | TGTGCCTGGAGTTTAGTAGGGTACAATGAGCAGTTCTTC | CAWSLVGYNEQFF
- | TRBJ2-6 | TRBV7-6 | - | TGTGCCAGCAGCTTAGTCCCCTACTCTGGGGCCAACGTCCTGACTTTC | CASSLVPYSGANVLTF
- | TRBJ1-1 | TRBV20-1 | - | TGCAGTGCTAGTCCTCAGTCCACTGAAGCTTTCTTT | CSASPQSTEAFF
few | TRBJ2-5 | TRBV2 | - | TGTGCCAGCAGTGAAACCTACCAAGAGACCCAGTACTTC | CASSETYQETQYF
- | TRBJ2-1 | TRBV18 | TRBD1 | TGTGCCAGCTCACCACGGGGGACAGTACACTACAATGAGCAGTTCTTC | CASSPRGTVHYNEQFF
- | TRBJ2-3 | TRBV7-9 | TRBD2 | TGTGCCAGCAGCCCCCGGACTAGCGGGGTTGGGGCTACGCAGTATTTT | CASSPRTSGVGATQYF
- | TRBJ2-5 | TRBV7-3 | - | TGTGCCAGCAGCTTGGTAGCGGAAGAGACCCAGTACTTC | CASSLVAEETQYF
once | TRBJ2-3 | TRBV2 | TRBD2 | TGTGCCAGCAGTTCTAGCGGGCTCAGCACAGATACGCAGTATTTT | CASSSSGLSTDTQYF
- | TRBJ1-4 | TRBV29-1 | - | TGCAGCGTTGAAGATCGGAACTCCGTGGGTGAAAAACTGTTTTTT | CSVEDRNSVGEKLFF
- | TRBJ1-5 | TRBV6-2/TRBV6-3 | - | TGTGCCAGCAGTTACCCGGCCGAGGGTCCCCAATTAGCCCAGCATTTT | CASSYPAEGPQLAQHF
- | TRBJ2-1 | TRBV14 | - | TGTGCCAGCAGCCGGGGCTTGGGATGGGGGGAGCAGTTCTTC | CASSRGLGWGEQFF
- | TRBJ2-7 | TRBV6-1 | TRBD2 | TGTGCCAGCAGTGATAAAGGACAAGCGGGGGGCGTGGGGCGTTACGAGCAGTACTTC | CASSDKGQAGGVGRYEQYF
- | TRBJ1-6 | TRBV7-2 | - | TGTGCCAGCAGCCGCGGGCTTCTCGCCCTCCACTTT | CASSRGLLALHF
- | TRBJ2-7 | TRBV5-6 | TRBD1 | TGTGCCAGCAGCTATGACAGGGACGCCTACGAGCAGTACTTC | CASSYDRDAYEQYF
- | TRBJ2-7 | TRBV10-1 | TRBD1 | TGCGCCAGCAGTAGGGACAGCACCGCCAACGAGCAGTACTTC | CASSRDSTANEQYF
- | TRBJ2-5 | TRBV19 | TRBD1 | TGTGCCAGTTCCTACAGGGGCCAAGAGACCCAGTACTTC | CASSYRGQETQYF
- | TRBJ1-1 | TRBV6-1 | - | TGTGCCAGCAGTGAATTCAGTGACACTGAAGCTTTCTTT | CASSEFSDTEAFF
- | TRBJ1-4 | TRBV19 | - | TGTGCCAGTAGTGGGGTAGGCGCTGCAACTAATGAAAAACTGTTTTTT | CASSGVGAATNEKLFF
- | TRBJ2-7 | TRBV19 | TRBD1 | TGTGCCAGTAGTAACCAATTACAGGGGGCAGTTTCCTACGAGCAGTACTTC | CASSNQLQGAVSYEQYF
- | TRBJ2-5 | TRBV18 | - | TGTGCCAGCTCCCGAGGGTCACAAGAGACCCAGTACTTC | CASSRGSQETQYF
- | TRBJ2-7 | TRBV21-1 | - | TGTGCCACCGCCAGGGACACGTCCTACGAGCAGTACTTC | CATARDTSYEQYF
- | TRBJ2-7 | TRBV3-1/TRBV3-2 | TRBD2 | TGTGCCAGCAGCCGGACTAGCAACGAGCAGTACTTC | CASSRTSNEQYF